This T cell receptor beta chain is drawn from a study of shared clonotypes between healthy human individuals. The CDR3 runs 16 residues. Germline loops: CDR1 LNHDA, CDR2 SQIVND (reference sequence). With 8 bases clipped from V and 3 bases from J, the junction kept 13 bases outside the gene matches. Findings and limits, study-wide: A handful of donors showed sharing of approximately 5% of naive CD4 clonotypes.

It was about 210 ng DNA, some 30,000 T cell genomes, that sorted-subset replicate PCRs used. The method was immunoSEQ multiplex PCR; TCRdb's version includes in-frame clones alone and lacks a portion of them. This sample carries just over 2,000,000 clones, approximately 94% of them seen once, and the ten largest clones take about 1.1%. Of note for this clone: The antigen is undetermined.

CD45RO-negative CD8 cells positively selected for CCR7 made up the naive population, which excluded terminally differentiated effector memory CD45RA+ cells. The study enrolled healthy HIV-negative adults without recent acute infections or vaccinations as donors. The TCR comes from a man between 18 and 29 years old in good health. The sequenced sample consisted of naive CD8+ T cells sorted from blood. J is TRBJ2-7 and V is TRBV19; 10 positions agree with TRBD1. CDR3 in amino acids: CASAPTWTGGIYEQYF. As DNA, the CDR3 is TGTGCCAGTGCCCCCACATGGACAGGGGGTATCTACGAGCAGTACTTC.